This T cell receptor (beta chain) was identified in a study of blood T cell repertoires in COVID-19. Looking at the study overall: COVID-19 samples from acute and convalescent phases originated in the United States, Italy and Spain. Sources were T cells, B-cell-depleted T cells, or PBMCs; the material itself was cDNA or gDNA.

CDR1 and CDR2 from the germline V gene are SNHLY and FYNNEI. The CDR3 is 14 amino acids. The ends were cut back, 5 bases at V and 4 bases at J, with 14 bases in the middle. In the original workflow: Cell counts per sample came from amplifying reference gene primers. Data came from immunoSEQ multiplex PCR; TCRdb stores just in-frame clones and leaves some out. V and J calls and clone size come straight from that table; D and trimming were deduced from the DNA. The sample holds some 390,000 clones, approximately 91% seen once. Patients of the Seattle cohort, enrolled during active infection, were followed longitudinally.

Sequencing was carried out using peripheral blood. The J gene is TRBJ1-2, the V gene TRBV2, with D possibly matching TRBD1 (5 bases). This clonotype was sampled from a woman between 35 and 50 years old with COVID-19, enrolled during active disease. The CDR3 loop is CASSQGIRAYGYTF. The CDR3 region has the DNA TGTGCCAGCAGTCAAGGGATCAGGGCCTATGGCTACACCTTC.